This TCR beta chain was sequenced in a study of T cell responses to AZD1222 COVID-19 vaccine. This clone was found once. What it binds is unknown. Study-level results: CD4 TCRs covered the whole spike, strongest at regions 160-218 and 743-854. Females outnumbered males among donors, who were mostly white British; clonal diversity was possibly underestimated.

The CDR3 extends over 15 amino acids. V lost 4 bases, J lost 4 bases, and 13 bases lay in between. Germline CDR1 SGHDN, CDR2 FVKESK. Here immunoSEQ multiplex PCR was the method, and the copy in TCRdb shows in-frame clones only, minus some. The sample consists of 150,000 or so clones, around 93% of them appearing once. The chain combines TRBV14 with TRBJ2-2; D is ambiguous. The material sequenced was peripheral blood, taken on day 0 of AZD1222 vaccination. The clonotype was recovered from an adult in good health. CDR3: CASSPQAGSTGELFF. CDR3 coding DNA: TGTGCCAGCAGCCCCCAAGCTGGCAGCACCGGGGAGCTGTTTTTT.